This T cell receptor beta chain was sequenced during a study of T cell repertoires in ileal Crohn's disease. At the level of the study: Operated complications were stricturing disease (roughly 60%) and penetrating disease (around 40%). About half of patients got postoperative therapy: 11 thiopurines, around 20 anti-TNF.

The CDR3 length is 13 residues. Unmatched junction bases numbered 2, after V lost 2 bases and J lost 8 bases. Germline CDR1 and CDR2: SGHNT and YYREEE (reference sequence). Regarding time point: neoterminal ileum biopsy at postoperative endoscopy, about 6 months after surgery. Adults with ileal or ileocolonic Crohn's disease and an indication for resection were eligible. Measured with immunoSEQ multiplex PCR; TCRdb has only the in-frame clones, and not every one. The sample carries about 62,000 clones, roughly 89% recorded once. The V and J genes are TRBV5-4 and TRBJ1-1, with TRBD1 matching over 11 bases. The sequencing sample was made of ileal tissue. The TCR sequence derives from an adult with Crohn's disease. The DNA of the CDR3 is TGTGCCAGCAGCTTTGGGACAGGGGGGGAAGCTTTCTTT. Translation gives CASSFGTGGEAFF. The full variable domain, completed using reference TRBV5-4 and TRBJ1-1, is ETGVTQSPTHLIKTRGQQVTLRCSSQSGHNTVSWYQQALGQGPQFIFQYYREEENGRGNFPPRFSGLQFPNYSSELNVNALELDDSALYLCASSFGTGGEAFFGQGTRLTVV.